A selection of T cell receptor beta chains follows, all from one sample in a study of T-cell reconstitution after alpha-beta-depleted transplantation in children. MiXCR was run by TCRdb on the PCR reads, yielding one entry per CDR3 protein. This table has about 460,000 distinct CDR3 sequences, roughly a tenth appearing once. This material consisted of PBMCs, taken before TCRalphabeta/CD19-depleted stem cell transplant. Source of these receptors: a child between 2 and 9 years old with inherited bone marrow failure, due to receive a stem cell transplant. Both conserved end residues are part of each CDR3. A D gene is named only where the DNA matches it firmly. Expanded clones get a size class; other rows say once, few or many, or leave the size out.

d_gene: TRBD2; j_gene: TRBJ2-1; abundance: many; v_gene: TRBV5-1; CDR3aa: CASSLGTSLEQFF; CDR3nt: TGCGCCAGCAGCTTAGGGACTAGCCTTGAGCAGTTCTTC
d_gene: NA; j_gene: TRBJ2-1; abundance: few; v_gene: TRBV6-2/TRBV6-3; CDR3aa: CASTKPWVNEQFF; CDR3nt: TGTGCCAGCACCAAGCCCTGGGTAAATGAGCAGTTCTTC
d_gene: NA; j_gene: TRBJ1-2; abundance: many; v_gene: TRBV6-1; CDR3aa: CATPNRENYGYTF; CDR3nt: TGTGCCACCCCAAATAGGGAGAACTATGGCTACACCTTC
d_gene: NA; j_gene: TRBJ2-7; abundance: few; v_gene: TRBV27; CDR3aa: CASSQNPSYEQYF; CDR3nt: TGTGCCAGCAGTCAAAATCCGTCCTACGAGCAGTACTTC
d_gene: TRBD2; j_gene: TRBJ2-1; abundance: many; v_gene: TRBV7-9; CDR3aa: CASSLSGRATEFF; CDR3nt: TGTGCCAGCAGCTTAAGCGGGAGGGCCACGGAGTTCTTC
d_gene: TRBD2; j_gene: TRBJ2-1; abundance: NA; v_gene: TRBV15; CDR3aa: CATSTRTSGNEQFF; CDR3nt: TGTGCCACCAGCACCCGGACTAGCGGGAATGAGCAGTTCTTC
d_gene: NA; j_gene: TRBJ1-6; abundance: many; v_gene: TRBV27; CDR3aa: CASSLFRDNSPLHF; CDR3nt: TGTGCCAGCAGTTTATTCAGGGATAATTCACCCCTCCACTTT
d_gene: TRBD2; j_gene: TRBJ2-7; abundance: many; v_gene: TRBV7-6; CDR3aa: CASSLEAGGPGEQYF; CDR3nt: TGTGCCAGCAGCTTAGAAGCGGGAGGGCCTGGAGAGCAGTACTTC
d_gene: NA; j_gene: TRBJ1-4; abundance: many; v_gene: TRBV20-1; CDR3aa: CRGRGPGEKLFF; CDR3nt: TGCAGGGGTCGGGGCCCGGGAGAAAAACTGTTTTTT
d_gene: NA; j_gene: TRBJ2-7; abundance: many; v_gene: TRBV12-3/TRBV12-4; CDR3aa: CASSLSNTYLEQYF; CDR3nt: TGTGCCAGCAGTTTGTCTAATACCTACCTCGAGCAGTACTTC
d_gene: TRBD2; j_gene: TRBJ2-2; abundance: many; v_gene: TRBV5-4; CDR3aa: CASSLAWPRWEGNTGELFF; CDR3nt: TGTGCCAGCAGCTTGGCGTGGCCCCGGTGGGAGGGGAACACCGGGGAGCTGTTTTTT
d_gene: TRBD2; j_gene: TRBJ2-2; abundance: many; v_gene: TRBV29-1; CDR3aa: CSVEAGTNTGELFF; CDR3nt: TGCAGCGTGGAAGCGGGGACGAACACCGGGGAGCTGTTTTTT
d_gene: NA; j_gene: TRBJ2-7; abundance: few; v_gene: TRBV28; CDR3aa: CASSFQGFYEQYF; CDR3nt: TGTGCCAGCAGTTTTCAGGGGTTCTACGAGCAGTACTTC
d_gene: TRBD1; j_gene: TRBJ1-1; abundance: many; v_gene: TRBV29-1; CDR3aa: CSVEDRGLSTEAFF; CDR3nt: TGCAGCGTTGAAGACAGGGGGCTTTCAACTGAAGCTTTCTTT
d_gene: TRBD2; j_gene: TRBJ2-1; abundance: many; v_gene: TRBV28; CDR3aa: CASSSGLPTESYNEQFF; CDR3nt: TGTGCCAGCAGTTCGGGACTACCGACCGAGTCCTACAATGAGCAGTTCTTC
d_gene: NA; j_gene: TRBJ2-7; abundance: many; v_gene: TRBV13; CDR3aa: CASSPPRTYEQYF; CDR3nt: TGTGCCAGCAGCCCGCCGAGGACCTACGAGCAGTACTTC
d_gene: TRBD2; j_gene: TRBJ2-7; abundance: many; v_gene: TRBV28; CDR3aa: CASSLPLAGAPYEQYF; CDR3nt: TGTGCCAGCAGTTTACCCCTAGCGGGAGCGCCCTACGAGCAGTACTTC
d_gene: NA; j_gene: TRBJ1-2; abundance: many; v_gene: TRBV29-1; CDR3aa: CSVAGTTGRNYGYTF; CDR3nt: TGCAGCGTTGCAGGGACAACAGGGAGGAACTATGGCTACACCTTC
d_gene: NA; j_gene: TRBJ2-3; abundance: many; v_gene: TRBV11-2; CDR3aa: CASSLESFDSSTDTQYF; CDR3nt: TGTGCCAGCAGCTTAGAAAGCTTCGACTCTAGCACAGATACGCAGTATTTT
d_gene: NA; j_gene: TRBJ2-1; abundance: many; v_gene: TRBV20-1; CDR3aa: CSARTRLGNEQFF; CDR3nt: TGCAGTGCTAGGACCAGACTGGGGAATGAGCAGTTCTTC
d_gene: NA; j_gene: TRBJ1-1; abundance: few; v_gene: TRBV19; CDR3aa: CASIQGRSFSEAFF; CDR3nt: TGTGCCAGTATCCAGGGACGGAGTTTCTCTGAAGCTTTCTTT
d_gene: NA; j_gene: TRBJ2-1; abundance: few; v_gene: TRBV5-1; CDR3aa: CASRFSRVVPNEQFF; CDR3nt: TGCGCCAGCAGATTCTCTCGCGTCGTCCCCAATGAGCAGTTCTTC